The 27 T cell receptor beta chains below all came from one sample that was sequenced in a study of Tregs in tolerant kidney transplant recipients. Related graft donors supplied nonmyeloablative bone marrow transplants, and mixed chimerism was transient. TCRdb keeps only in-frame clones here, not all; method: immunoSEQ multiplex PCR. This listing includes 30,000 to 40,000 clones. The source material was CD4+ T cells from blood (PBMCs), sampled 24 months after the transplant. The receptors were sampled from a human patient who received a combined kidney and bone marrow transplant. Some T cells may be graft donor cells.

With respect to this clone: The read gets to within 3 residues of the CDR3 end, and the germline J gene fills in the rest. This rearrangement joins TRBV18 to TRBJ1-5; TRBD1 might be the D (6 bases). The CDR3 is 16 residues long. V dropped 6 bases and J dropped 7 bases, with 22 bases sitting between them. The germline V gene has CDR1 KGHSH and CDR2 LQKENI. The CDR3 loop is CASSQTGKISGQPQHF. The covered CDR3 bases are TGTGCCAGCTCGCAAACAGGGAAAATCTCAGGCCAGCCC.

A word on this clone: The CDR3 end falls 3 residues outside the read, so it is completed with the germline J gene. V usage is TRBV7-2 and J usage is TRBJ2-3; D remains unclear. The CDR3 runs 15 residues. Deletions cut 1 base from V and 4 bases from J, with 12 bases between. CDR1 SGHTA and CDR2 FQGNSA come from the germline V gene. CDR3 loop: CASSLVVTAADTQYF. The sequenced part of the CDR3 DNA is TGTGCCAGCAGCTTAGTGGTTACCGCGGCAGATACG.

Comments on this clone: The read terminates 3 residues ahead of where the CDR3 ends, so the germline J gene completes it. The V gene is TRBV20-1, the J gene TRBJ2-3; 12 bases align to TRBD2. The germline CDR1 and CDR2 sequences are DFQATT and SNEGSKA (reference sequence). The CDR3 consists of 15 residues. Trimming at V came to 5 bases and at J to 4 bases, leaving 7 bases not matched to a gene. The CDR3 bases that were read are TGCAGTGCTGGCTCGACTAGCGGGAGCTCAGATACG. The encoded protein is CSAGSTSGSSDT. The whole CDR3 protein reads CSAGSTSGSSDTQYF.

About this clone itself: The sequenced fragment ends 3 residues before the CDR3 boundary, so the rest is inferred from the germline J gene. The chain is built from TRBV29-1 and TRBJ2-7; 7 positions agree with TRBD1. This CDR3 region has 13 residues. After removal of 6 bases from V and 2 bases from J, the junction contained 7 bases not matched to a gene. The germline V gene has CDR1 SQVTM and CDR2 ANQGSEA. The covered CDR3 bases are TGCAGCGTCGCCGGGACAGCGACCTACGAG. Translated: CSVAGTATYE. In full, the CDR3 is CSVAGTATYEQYF.

Details on this clone: The read comes to an end 3 residues before the CDR3 does, leaving the germline J gene to fill in the end. V usage is TRBV10-2 and J usage is TRBJ2-1; TRBD1 agrees at 9 bases. The CDR3 spans 12 residues. V shed 7 bases and J 9 bases; nucleotides not matched to a gene: 4. CDR1 is WSHSY and CDR2 is SAAADI in the germline V gene. The CDR3 bases that were read are TGCGCCAGCACCCGGGACAGGGCTGAG. As protein: CASTRDRAE. The entire CDR3 reads CASTRDRAEQFF.

About this clone itself: The read stops 3 residues short of the end of the CDR3; the missing end is completed from the germline J gene. The rearrangement joins TRBV18 to TRBJ2-3; 15 positions agree with TRBD2. The CDR3 length is 16 residues. Looked up from germline, CDR1 is KGHSH and CDR2 is LQKENI. J lost 6 bases, V lost 2 bases, and 3 bases had no gene match. The covered CDR3 bases are TGTGCCAGCTCACCAAGGACTAGCGGGAGGGAGGATACG. This sequence encodes CASSPRTSGREDT. The whole CDR3 protein is CASSPRTSGREDTQYF.

Regarding this clone: The missing CDR3 end, 3 residues past where the read stops, is filled in from the germline J gene. The chain employs TRBV5-5 and TRBJ2-4; TRBD1 matches 9 bases. The CDR3 runs 14 residues. The ends lost 0 bases at V and 8 bases at J; junction bases unmatched: 3. Germline-derived CDR1 and CDR2 are SGHKS and YYEKEE (reference sequence). CDR3 region: CASSLGQGVDIQYF. CDR3 DNA (partial): TGTGCCAGCAGCTTGGGACAGGGGGTAGACATT. Filled out from reference TRBV5-5 and TRBJ2-4, the complete variable domain reads DAGVTQSPTHLIKTRGQQVTLRCSPISGHKSVSWYQQVLGQGPQFIFQYYEKEERGRGNFPDRFSARQFPNYSSELNVNALLLGDSALYLCASSLGQGVDIQYFGAGTRLSVL.

Concerning this clone: The DNA ends 3 residues before the CDR3 does, and the rest of the CDR3 is filled in from the germline J gene. This chain links TRBV18 with TRBJ1-2, with D possibly TRBD1 on 6 matching bases. V lost 0 bases to trimming and J lost 6 bases, with 11 bases between them. The CDR3 is 14 residues long. Germline V gene lookup returns CDR1 KGHSH and CDR2 LQKENI. The CDR3 is CASSPPAQGHGYTF. The CDR3 bases that were read are TGTGCCAGCTCACCACCTGCTCAGGGGCATGGC.

The CDR3 bases that were read are TGCGCCAGCAGCTTGGCGTCAGACAATGAG. The encoded protein is CASSLASDNE. In full, the CDR3 is CASSLASDNEQFF. The rearrangement uses TRBV5-1 and TRBJ2-1, with D hard to call. Read sequence stops 3 residues before the CDR3 end, and the germline J gene provides the missing end. This CDR3 region has 13 residues. Germline CDR1 SGHRS, CDR2 YFSETQ. V was clipped by 0 bases and J by 5 bases, with 6 bases between them.

As for this clone: The read terminates 3 residues before the CDR3 end, so the remaining end is supplied by the germline J gene. The chain carries TRBV18 and TRBJ2-7; 8 bases align to TRBD1. Trimming removed 6 bases from V and 4 bases from J; junction bases left unmatched: 5. This CDR3 is built from 13 residues. Germline loops: CDR1 KGHSH, CDR2 LQKENI. CDR3: CASSPTGEYEQYF. The covered CDR3 bases are TGTGCCAGCTCCCCGACAGGGGAGTACGAG.

On this clone itself: The sequenced fragment ends 3 residues before the CDR3 boundary, so the rest is inferred from the germline J gene. The chain couples TRBV6-2 or TRBV6-3 to TRBJ2-1; 7 bases align to TRBD2. The V gene's germline CDR1 is MNHEY and CDR2 SVGEGT. The trim removed 7 bases at V and 8 bases at J, leaving 8 bases unmatched. This CDR3 comprises 13 residues. The CDR3 loop reads CASKLGGFDEQFF. CDR3 DNA (partial): TGTGCCAGCAAACTGGGGGGGTTCGATGAG.

About this clone itself: Other DNA sequences in this specimen translate into the identical CDR3. This CDR3 reads CASSLGRDSQETQYF. The CDR3 DNA, read in part, is TGCGCCAGCAGCTTGGGGCGGGACAGTCAAGAGACC. The V and J genes are TRBV5-1 and TRBJ2-5, with D maybe TRBD1 (7 bases). The read ends 3 residues before the CDR3 terminus; that terminus is restored from the germline J gene. The CDR3 consists of 15 residues. V was cut by 0 bases and J by 2 bases, with 11 bases left in between. Germline V lookup: CDR1 SGHRS, CDR2 YFSETQ.

As for this clone: The read ends 3 residues early relative to the CDR3; the germline J gene fills the gap. The rearrangement uses TRBV7-3 and TRBJ2-1, with 7 bases lining up with TRBD2. Germline V CDR1 and CDR2: SGHTA, FQGTGA. This CDR3 region has 17 residues. The trim removed 5 bases at V and 0 bases at J, leaving 10 bases unmatched. CDR3 protein: CASSPKLGGSSYNEQFF. Partial CDR3 DNA: TGTGCCAGCAGCCCTAAACTGGGGGGGAGCTCCTACAATGAG.

A word on this clone: The read terminates 3 residues before the CDR3 end, so the remaining end is supplied by the germline J gene. The V call is TRBV7-9, the J call TRBJ1-2; 7 bases agree with TRBD1. This CDR3 contains 14 residues. Losses at the gene ends were 1 base for V and 2 bases for J; bases not matched to a gene: 1. Germline CDR1 SEHNR, CDR2 FQNEAQ (reference sequence). CDR3 DNA (partial): TGTGCCAGCAGCTTAGTAGGGGGCAACTATGGC. It yields the protein CASSLVGGNYG. The complete CDR3 sequence is CASSLVGGNYGYTF.

To note about this clone: Coverage ceases 3 residues before the CDR3 finishes, and the germline J gene fills in the end. V gene TRBV7-9 combines with J gene TRBJ2-2; 11 nucleotides agree with TRBD2. With V trimmed by 6 bases and J by 6 bases, 6 bases remained unmatched. This CDR3 has 15 residues. Germline-derived CDR1 and CDR2 are SEHNR and FQNEAQ (reference sequence). CDR3 DNA (partial): TGTGCCAGCAGATCTAGCGGGAGGAGCGCCGGGGAG. As protein: CASRSSGRSAGE. The whole CDR3 is CASRSSGRSAGELFF.

Notes on this clone: Coverage ceases 3 residues before the CDR3 finishes, and the germline J gene fills in the end. V gene TRBV20-1 combines with J gene TRBJ2-7; TRBD1 agrees at 7 bases. V lost 4 bases, J lost 6 bases, and 9 bases stayed unmatched. The CDR3 spans 13 residues. Germline lookup yields CDR1 DFQATT and CDR2 SNEGSKA (reference sequence). CDR3 loop: CSATGDSTFEQYF. The CDR3 bases that were read are TGCAGTGCTACCGGGGACAGCACCTTCGAG.

The covered CDR3 bases are TGCGCCAGCAGCACGGGCGCGGGTTTAAGAAACGAG. This encodes CASSTGAGLRNE. The CDR3 as a whole reads CASSTGAGLRNEQYF. The chain recombines TRBV5-1 with TRBJ2-7; a possible D gene is TRBD2 (5 bases). The observed sequence ends 3 residues before the CDR3 terminus, with the missing tail filled in from the germline J gene. Germline CDR1 is SGHRS and CDR2 is YFSETQ. The CDR3 runs 15 residues. The V end lost 4 bases, the J end lost 5 bases, and 19 bases lay between the germline ends.

As for this clone: The read halts 3 residues ahead of the CDR3 end, with the missing end drawn from the germline J gene. This rearrangement joins TRBV20-1 to TRBJ1-5; D may be TRBD1 (5 bases). The CDR3 is 16 amino acids. Per germline, CDR1 DFQATT and CDR2 SNEGSKA (reference sequence). V lost 1 base to trimming and J lost 2 bases, with 15 bases between them. CDR3 sequence reads: CSARAGGAKGNQPQHF. The CDR3 DNA, read in part, is TGCAGTGCTAGAGCCGGAGGGGCCAAGGGCAATCAGCCC.

Note on this clone: With the read ending 3 residues before the CDR3 end, the germline J gene is used to fill in that end. The chain uses TRBV30 and TRBJ1-6; D not resolved. Germline V gene sequence: CDR1 GTSNPN, CDR2 SVGIG (reference sequence). This CDR3 contains 13 residues. V was pared by 0 bases and J by 2 bases, with 2 bases between. The CDR3 is CAWSVTYNSPLHF. Partial CDR3 DNA: TGTGCCTGGAGTGTTACCTATAATTCACCC.

With regard to this clone: The read terminates 3 residues before the CDR3 end, so the remaining end is supplied by the germline J gene. This chain joins TRBV6-4 and TRBJ1-5; TRBD1 is a possible D gene (5 bases). This CDR3 is built from 13 residues. The ends were cut back, 2 bases at V and 9 bases at J, with 11 bases in the middle. Germline values: CDR1 MRHNA, CDR2 SNTAGT. Incomplete CDR3 DNA: TGTGCCAGCAGTGACCAGGGTAATGGGCCC. Translation gives CASSDQGNGP. The full CDR3 sequence reads CASSDQGNGPQHF.

Regarding this clone: The CDR3 goes on 3 residues after the read ends, and that part is filled in from the germline J gene. The chain uses TRBV20-1 and TRBJ1-5; unclear D gene. The CDR3 runs to 12 residues. Trimming took 8 bases from V and 0 from J, leaving 8 bases between them. The germline CDR1 and CDR2 sequences are DFQATT and SNEGSKA (reference sequence). CDR3 sequence reads: CSPVRSNQPQHF. The sequenced part of the CDR3 DNA is TGCAGTCCGGTACGTAGCAATCAGCCC.

With regard to this clone: The read finishes 3 residues shy of the CDR3 end, and the germline J gene is used to complete it. The V call is TRBV30, the J call TRBJ2-3, with D perhaps TRBD1 (6 bases). In germline, CDR1 is GTSNPN, CDR2 SVGIG (reference sequence). The CDR3 consists of 14 residues. Trimming pared 2 bases from V and 7 bases from J, leaving 16 bases between. CDR3 DNA (partial): TGTGCCTGGAGTACAGGGAAGGCTGCCCATACG. Its translation: CAWSTGKAAHT. The whole CDR3 sequence is CAWSTGKAAHTQYF.

As regards this clone: The DNA ends 3 residues before the CDR3 does, and the rest of the CDR3 is filled in from the germline J gene. The rearrangement joins TRBV28 to TRBJ1-2, with TRBD1 as a possible D gene (5 bases). CDR3 length equals 14 residues. The V gene's germline CDR1 is MDHEN and CDR2 SYDVKM. The V end was cut by 5 bases, the J end by 0 bases, with 10 bases between. Partial CDR3 DNA: TGTGCCAGCAGTGGGGGGTCGGCTAACTATGGC. Translation: CASSGGSANYG. Given in full, the CDR3 is CASSGGSANYGYTF.

Notes on this clone: Sequencing ends 3 residues short of the CDR3 end; the germline J gene provides the rest. This chain uses TRBV19 with TRBJ2-7; 10 bases align to TRBD2. Germline CDR1 is LNHDA and CDR2 is SQIVND (reference sequence). Losses at the gene ends were 5 bases for V and 2 bases for J; bases not matched to a gene: 9. The CDR3 runs to 16 residues. CDR3 loop: CASSPPGLAATYEQYF. The CDR3 bases that were read are TGTGCCAGTAGTCCTCCAGGACTAGCGGCGACCTACGAG.

Notes on this clone: The CDR3 end falls 3 residues outside the read, so it is completed with the germline J gene. The V and J genes are TRBV19 and TRBJ2-7, with 13 positions matching TRBD2. J lost 6 bases, V lost 8 bases, and 4 bases had no gene match. This CDR3 is built from 13 residues. Germline V CDR1 and CDR2: LNHDA, SQIVND (reference sequence). This chain's CDR3 is CASGTSGTGEQYF. The CDR3 DNA, read in part, is TGTGCCAGTGGGACTAGCGGGACGGGCGAG.

About this clone: The read halts 3 residues ahead of the CDR3 end, with the missing end drawn from the germline J gene. This chain links TRBV5-1 with TRBJ1-2, with 10 bases lining up with TRBD1. Germline values: CDR1 SGHRS, CDR2 YFSETQ. J lost 4 bases, V lost 4 bases, and 7 bases had no gene match. The length of the CDR3 is 15 residues. The part of the CDR3 DNA that was read is TGCGCCAGCAGCATGACAGGGGGCTCCCTCTATGGC. Residues: CASSMTGGSLYG. The CDR3, in full, reads CASSMTGGSLYGYTF. The whole variable domain, filled in from reference TRBV5-1 and TRBJ1-2, reads KAGVTQTPRYLIKTRGQQVTLSCSPISGHRSVSWYQQTPGQGLQFLFEYFSETQRNKGNFPGRFSGRQFSNSRSEMNVSTLELGDSALYLCASSMTGGSLYGYTFGSGTRLTVV.

On this clone itself: The CDR3 end is not reached by the read, which stops 3 residues before it; the germline J gene fills it in. J is TRBJ2-3 and V is TRBV6-2 or TRBV6-3, with 10 positions matching TRBD2. This CDR3 has 15 residues. The ends lost 6 bases at V and 6 bases at J; junction bases unmatched: 9. Germline CDR1 is MNHEY and CDR2 is SVGEGT. CDR3 DNA (partial): TGTGCCAGCAGGCGCGAAGCGGGAGGGAGGGATACG. It yields the protein CASRREAGGRDT. The full CDR3 protein is CASRREAGGRDTQYF.